The present T cell receptor beta chain was sequenced within a study of Ad26.COV2.S vaccination and SARS-CoV-2 variants. Background on the study: Ad26.COV2.S shots went into the muscle once or twice, 56 days apart. Study-wide findings and caveats: Measurements of TCR breadth and depth may have given underestimates of the total T cell responses.

Treatment denoted: some 19 received Ad26.COV2.S at low or high dose, single or two shots; 5 received placebo; per-sample allocation not given. Samples came from day 63 after the first vaccine or placebo injection. Regarding this clone: Its cognate antigen is unknown.

Trimming pared 4 bases from V and 4 bases from J, leaving 8 bases between. The germline CDR1 and CDR2 sequences are SQVTM and ANQGSEA. The CDR3 totals 12 residues. Sequencing used immunoSEQ multiplex PCR; TCRdb keeps in-frame clones, though not all of them. The repertoire holds about half a million clones, with 80% to 90% as singletons. This TCR was sampled from a person between 18 and 60 years old who received the Ad26.COV2.S COVID-19 vaccine or a placebo. The chain combines TRBV29-1 with TRBJ1-3; unclear D gene. The sequencing here drew on peripheral blood, taken in a trial of Ad26.COV2.S vaccine versus placebo. CDR3 sequence: CSVGIHGNTIYF. In nucleotides, the CDR3 is TGCAGCGTTGGCATCCACGGAAACACCATATATTTT.